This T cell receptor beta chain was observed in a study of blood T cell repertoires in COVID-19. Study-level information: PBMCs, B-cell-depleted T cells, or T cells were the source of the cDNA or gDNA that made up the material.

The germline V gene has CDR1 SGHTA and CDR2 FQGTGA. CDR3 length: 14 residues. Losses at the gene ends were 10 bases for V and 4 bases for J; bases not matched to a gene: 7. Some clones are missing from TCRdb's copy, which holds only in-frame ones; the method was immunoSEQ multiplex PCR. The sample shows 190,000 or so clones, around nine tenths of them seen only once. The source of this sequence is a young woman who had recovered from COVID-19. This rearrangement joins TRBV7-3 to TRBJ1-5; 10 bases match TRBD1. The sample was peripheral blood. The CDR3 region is CATERQGANQPQHF. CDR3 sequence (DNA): TGTGCCACTGAAAGACAGGGGGCGAATCAGCCCCAGCATTTT.